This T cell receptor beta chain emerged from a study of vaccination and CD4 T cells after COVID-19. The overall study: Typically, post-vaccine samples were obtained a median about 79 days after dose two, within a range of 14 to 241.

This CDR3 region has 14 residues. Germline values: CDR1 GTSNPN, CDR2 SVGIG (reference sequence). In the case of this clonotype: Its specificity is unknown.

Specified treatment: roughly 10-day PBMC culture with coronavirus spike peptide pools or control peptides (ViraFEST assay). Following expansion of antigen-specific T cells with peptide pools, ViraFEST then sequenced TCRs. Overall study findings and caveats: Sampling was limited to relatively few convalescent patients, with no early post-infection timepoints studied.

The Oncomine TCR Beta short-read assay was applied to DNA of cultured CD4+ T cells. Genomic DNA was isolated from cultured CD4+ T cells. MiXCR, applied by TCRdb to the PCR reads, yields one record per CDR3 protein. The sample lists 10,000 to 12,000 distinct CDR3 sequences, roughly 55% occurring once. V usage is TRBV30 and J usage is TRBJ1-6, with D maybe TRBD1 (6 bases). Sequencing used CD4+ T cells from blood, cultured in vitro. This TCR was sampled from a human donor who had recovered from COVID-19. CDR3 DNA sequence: TGTGCATCTCAGGGGACCCTATTAAATTCACCCCTCCACTTT. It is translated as CASQGTLLNSPLHF.